This TCR beta chain was identified in a study of Graves' ophthalmopathy and Graves' hyperthyroidism. Study results and limitations: Blood also harbored most expanded thyroid clonotypes above 0.001 frequency.

The germline gives CDR1 DFQATT, CDR2 SNEGSKA (reference sequence). The length of the CDR3 is 14 residues. Trimming removed 6 bases at V and 0 bases at J, with 14 bases between. Using RNA transcripts, the TCR beta CDR3 regions were amplified. HTBI primers served in a first-round RT-PCR, which a second-round multiplex PCR followed. TCRdb re-called the multiplex PCR reads through MiXCR, storing one row per CDR3 protein. The data contain fewer than 70,000 distinct CDR3 sequences, approximately 52% of them seen just once; the ten biggest clones take up around 4.5%. Fresh peripheral blood (approximately 10 ml) yielded the PBMCs. About this clonotype itself: Its antigen is undetermined.

The clonotype originates from an adult woman with Graves' ophthalmopathy. Sequenced: peripheral blood. The chain carries TRBV20-1 and TRBJ1-1; D gene ambiguous. The CDR3 sequence is CSAPGGCMNTEAFF. CDR3 nucleotide sequence: TGCAGTGCCCCGGGTGGGTGTATGAACACTGAAGCTTTCTTT.